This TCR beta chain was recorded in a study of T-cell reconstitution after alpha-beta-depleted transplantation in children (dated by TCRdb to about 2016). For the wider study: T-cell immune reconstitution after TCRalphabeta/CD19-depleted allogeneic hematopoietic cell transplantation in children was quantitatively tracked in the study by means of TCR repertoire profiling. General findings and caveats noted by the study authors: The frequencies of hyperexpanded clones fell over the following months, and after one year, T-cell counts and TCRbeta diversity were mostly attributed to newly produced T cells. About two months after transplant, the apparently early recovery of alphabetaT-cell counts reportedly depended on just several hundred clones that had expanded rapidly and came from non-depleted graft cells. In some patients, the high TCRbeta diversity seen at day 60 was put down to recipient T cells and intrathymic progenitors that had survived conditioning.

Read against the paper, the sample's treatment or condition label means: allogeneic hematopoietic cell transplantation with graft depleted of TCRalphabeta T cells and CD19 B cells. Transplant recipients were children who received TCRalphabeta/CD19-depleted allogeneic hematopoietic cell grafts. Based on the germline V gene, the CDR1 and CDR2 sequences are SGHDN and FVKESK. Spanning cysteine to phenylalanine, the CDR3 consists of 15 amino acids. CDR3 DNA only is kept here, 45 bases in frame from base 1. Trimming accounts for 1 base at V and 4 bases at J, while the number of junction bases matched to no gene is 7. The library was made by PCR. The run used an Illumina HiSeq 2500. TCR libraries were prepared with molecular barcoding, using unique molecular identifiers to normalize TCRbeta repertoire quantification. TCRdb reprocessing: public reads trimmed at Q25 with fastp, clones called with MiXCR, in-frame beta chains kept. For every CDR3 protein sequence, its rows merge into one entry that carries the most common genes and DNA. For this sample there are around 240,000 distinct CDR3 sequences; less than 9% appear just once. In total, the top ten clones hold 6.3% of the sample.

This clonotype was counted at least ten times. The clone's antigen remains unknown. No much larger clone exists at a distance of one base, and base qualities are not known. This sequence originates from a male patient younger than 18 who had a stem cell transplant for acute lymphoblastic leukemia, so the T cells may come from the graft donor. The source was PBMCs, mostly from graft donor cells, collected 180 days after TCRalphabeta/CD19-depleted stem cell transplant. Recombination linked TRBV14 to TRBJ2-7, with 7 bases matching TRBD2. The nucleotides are TGTGCCAGCAGCCAAGGGGTCGGCGGGGGTTACGAGCAGTACTTC. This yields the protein CASSQGVGGGYEQYF.